Each of the 19 T cell receptor beta chains below was sequenced from the same sample in a study of cytomegalovirus exposure and HLA in healthy donors. In the PCR, 60 Vbeta and 13 Jbeta primers were used. Clones were sequenced by immunoSEQ multiplex PCR, and TCRdb holds only the in-frame ones, with some missing. Here the sample spans about 130,000 clones, around 75% being singletons. The sample consisted of PBMCs. These receptors all stem from a man aged 30-40 years in good health and CMV-seronegative.

The gene calls are TRBV7-9 and TRBJ1-4; D unresolved. Trimming took 3 bases from V and 0 from J, leaving 11 bases between them. The CDR3 runs 16 residues. Germline-derived CDR1 and CDR2 are SEHNR and FQNEAQ (reference sequence). CDR3 in DNA: TGTGCCAGCAGCTTCTTCCGGGGATCAACTAATGAAAAACTGTTTTTT. Translated, it gives CASSFFRGSTNEKLFF. Full variable domain (outside the CDR3, taken from reference TRBV7-9 and TRBJ1-4): DTGVSQNPRHKITKRGQNVTFRCDPISEHNRLYWYRQTLGQGPEFLTYFQNEAQLEKSRLLSDRFSAERPKGSFSTLEIQRTEQGDSAMYLCASSFFRGSTNEKLFFGSGTQLSVL.

This chain joins TRBV11-2 and TRBJ2-3; D unclear. CDR3 length equals 14 residues. From germline, CDR1 is SGHAT and CDR2 FQNNGV. Trimming stripped 0 bases from V and 4 bases from J, with 8 bases between. CDR3 sequence: CASSLDYSADTQYF. For the CDR3, the DNA is TGTGCCAGCAGCTTAGATTACTCCGCAGATACGCAGTATTTT.

The chain links TRBV5-4 to TRBJ1-2; a weak D match, TRBD1 (6 bases). This CDR3 is 13 amino acids long. Trimming cost V 0 bases and J 7 bases, with 10 bases left between them. Germline V gives CDR1 SGHNT, CDR2 YYREEE (reference sequence). The CDR3 region has the DNA TGTGCCAGCAGCTTGGACAGGGTGGGTGGCTACACCTTC. As protein: CASSLDRVGGYTF.

In this sample, this clone turned up a few times. The J gene is TRBJ1-3, the V gene TRBV5-4; D possibly corresponds to TRBD1 (6 bases). The germline V gene has CDR1 SGHNT and CDR2 YYREEE (reference sequence). The CDR3 contains 13 residues. The V end lost 4 bases, the J end lost 10 bases, and 15 bases lay between the germline ends. This chain's CDR3 is CASSETGTGTIYF. The DNA of the CDR3 is TGTGCCAGCAGCGAAACAGGGACGGGAACCATATATTTT. Full variable domain (missing parts from reference TRBV5-4 and TRBJ1-3): ETGVTQSPTHLIKTRGQQVTLRCSSQSGHNTVSWYQQALGQGPQFIFQYYREEENGRGNFPPRFSGLQFPNYSSELNVNALELDDSALYLCASSETGTGTIYFGEGSWLTVV.

This clone was observed a handful of times. The chain carries TRBV19 and TRBJ2-3; no reliable D call. CDR3 size: 10 residues. The germline gives CDR1 LNHDA, CDR2 SQIVND (reference sequence). V lost 10 bases to trimming and J lost 0 bases, with 2 bases between them. The CDR3 is CATSTDTQYF. For the CDR3, the DNA is TGTGCCACGAGCACAGATACGCAGTATTTT. Variable domain in full (rest from reference TRBV19 and TRBJ2-3): DGGITQSPKYLFRKEGQNVTLSCEQNLNHDAMYWYRQDPGQGLRLIYYSQIVNDFQKGDIAEGYSVSREKKESFPLTVTSAQKNPTAFYLCATSTDTQYFGPGTRLTVL.

This chain links TRBV9 with TRBJ2-3; 11 bases are shared with TRBD2. Germline CDR1 and CDR2: SGDLS and YYNGEE. V was clipped by 9 bases and J by 5 bases; unmatched bases: 14. This CDR3 is built from 16 residues. The CDR3 loop is CATLVKGLAGGDTQYF. DNA for the CDR3: TGTGCCACACTGGTTAAGGGTCTAGCGGGGGGAGATACGCAGTATTTT.

The V and J genes are TRBV6-5 and TRBJ1-2; D may be TRBD1 (6 bases). Between the trimmed V and J ends, which lost 4 bases and 3 bases, there was a span of 15 bases. Germline CDR1 reads MNHEY; CDR2 reads SVGAGI. This CDR3 region has 15 residues. CDR3 region: CASSLQGLGDYGYTF. The CDR3 DNA sequence: TGTGCCAGCAGTTTACAGGGTTTAGGGGACTATGGCTACACCTTC.

V is TRBV15 and J is TRBJ1-4; 8 nucleotides line up with TRBD1. CDR3 length: 18 amino acids. J was trimmed by 8 bases and V by 1 base; bases with no gene match: 15. The germline CDR1 and CDR2 sequences are LNHNV and YYDKDF (reference sequence). Here the CDR3 reads CATSRGGDRGLGREKLFF. CDR3 coding DNA: TGTGCCACCAGCAGAGGGGGTGACAGGGGCTTAGGTCGGGAAAAACTGTTTTTT.

This clone appeared a few times. The J gene is TRBJ1-3, the V gene TRBV18; D gene unclear. CDR1 and CDR2 (germline): KGHSH, LQKENI. This CDR3 has 13 amino acids. V dropped 5 bases and J dropped 2 bases, with 7 bases sitting between them. CDR3 coding DNA: TGTGCCAGCTCAGAGGGAGCTGGAAACACCATATATTTT. It translates to CASSEGAGNTIYF.

On this clone: The same CDR3 can be traced to other DNA sequences in this sample. The chain is built from TRBV5-1 and TRBJ2-1, with D unresolved. Germline V lookup: CDR1 SGHRS, CDR2 YFSETQ. This CDR3 region has 12 residues. Deletions cut 4 bases from V and 3 bases from J, with 5 bases between. The CDR3 DNA sequence: TGCGCCAGCAGCCTAGACTACAATGAGCAGTTCTTC. The encoded protein is CASSLDYNEQFF.

This clone was seen a handful of times. The rearrangement joins TRBV6-5 to TRBJ2-2; 8 bases are shared with TRBD1. V was pared by 7 bases and J by 5 bases, with 6 bases of the junction left unmatched. There are 14 residues in the CDR3. Germline V gene lookup returns CDR1 MNHEY and CDR2 SVGAGI. The CDR3 DNA sequence: TGTGCCAGCACCAGGGGGCAAGAAACCGGGGAGCTGTTTTTT. Translation: CASTRGQETGELFF.

The sample holds a few counts of this clone. The chain employs TRBV28 and TRBJ1-5; D gene unclear. V was pared by 3 bases and J by 2 bases, with 11 bases between. The germline gives CDR1 MDHEN, CDR2 SYDVKM. The CDR3 contains 15 residues. CDR3 in amino acids: CASSFMRDRNQPQHF. CDR3 DNA: TGTGCCAGCAGTTTCATGAGGGATCGCAATCAGCCCCAGCATTTT. Combining the CDR3 with reference TRBV28 and TRBJ1-5 gives the whole variable domain DVKVTQSSRYLVKRTGEKVFLECVQDMDHENMFWYRQDPGLGLRLIYFSYDVKMKEKGDIPEGYSVSREKKERFSLILESASTNQTSMYLCASSFMRDRNQPQHFGDGTRLSIL.

This CDR3 reads CASWPGQGSYEQYF. The CDR3 bases are TGCGCCAGCTGGCCGGGACAGGGGTCCTACGAGCAGTACTTC. The rearrangement uses TRBV5-1 and TRBJ2-7; 10 nucleotides line up with TRBD1. V lost 7 bases to trimming and J lost 1 base; unmatched junction nucleotides: 5. Looked up from germline, CDR1 is SGHRS and CDR2 is YFSETQ. The CDR3 has 14 residues.

The chain joins TRBV20-1 to TRBJ2-3, with D unclear. Trimming cost V 6 bases and J 3 bases, with 4 bases left between them. The CDR3 totals 10 residues. Germline loops: CDR1 DFQATT, CDR2 SNEGSKA (reference sequence). Here the CDR3 reads CSAVTDTQYF. CDR3 bases: TGCAGTGCCGTGACAGATACGCAGTATTTT.

This chain uses TRBV15 with TRBJ2-1; TRBD2 agrees at 9 bases. Germline V gene sequence: CDR1 LNHNV, CDR2 YYDKDF (reference sequence). There are 18 residues in the CDR3. After removal of 0 bases from V and 7 bases from J, the junction contained 13 bases not matched to a gene. CDR3 in amino acids: CATSRDRAGGPQTNEQFF. The CDR3 DNA is TGTGCCACCAGCAGAGATCGGGCGGGAGGGCCCCAGACGAATGAGCAGTTCTTC.

This CDR3 reads CASSRSVAGGLETQYF. The CDR3 bases are TGTGCCAGCAGCCGATCAGTAGCGGGGGGGCTAGAGACCCAGTACTTC. The chain combines TRBV9 with TRBJ2-5, with 11 bases matching TRBD2. The CDR3 spans 16 residues. V lost 4 bases and J lost 4; bases outside the gene matches: 9. The germline V gene encodes CDR1 SGDLS and CDR2 YYNGEE. Complete variable domain (other parts from reference TRBV9 and TRBJ2-5): DSGVTQTPKHLITATGQRVTLRCSPRSGDLSVYWYQQSLDQGLQFLIQYYNGEERAKGNILERFSAQQFPDLHSELNLSSLELGDSALYFCASSRSVAGGLETQYFGPGTRLLVL.

The chain links TRBV2 to TRBJ2-1; D unclear. The germline gives CDR1 SNHLY, CDR2 FYNNEI. The CDR3 has 13 residues. V gave up 2 bases and J gave up 5 bases, with 7 bases separating them. The CDR3 DNA sequence: TGTGCCAGCAGTGAACAAGCTAACAATGAGCAGTTCTTC. Amino acid sequence: CASSEQANNEQFF.

V is TRBV6-1 and J is TRBJ2-1, with 12 bases identical to TRBD2. The germline V gene has CDR1 MNHNS and CDR2 SASEGT. Trimming removed 4 bases from V and 4 bases from J; junction bases left unmatched: 11. CDR3 length: 18 amino acids. CDR3 residues: CASSVGTLAGGVYNEQFF. CDR3 nucleotide sequence: TGTGCCAGCAGTGTCGGGACCCTAGCGGGGGGGGTATACAATGAGCAGTTCTTC.

This clone came up once. This rearrangement joins TRBV28 to TRBJ2-5; tentative D call: TRBD1 (5 bases). The CDR3 runs 14 residues. Per the germline V gene, CDR1 is MDHEN and CDR2 is SYDVKM. Trimming pared 6 bases from V and 5 bases from J, leaving 16 bases between. The CDR3, as DNA: TGTGCCAGCAGCTTACGACAGCTCAGGGAGACCCAGTACTTC. It yields the protein CASSLRQLRETQYF.